Ten or more counts support the clone carrying this T cell receptor (beta chain). The data were obtained in a study of T cells after yellow fever vaccination. V lost 5 bases, J lost 2 bases, and 13 bases lay in between. The CDR3 is 15 amino acids. The germline gives CDR1 MDHEN, CDR2 SYDVKM. Each CDR3 protein is one row after TCRdb ran MiXCR on the 5' RACE reads. The sample has 45,000 to 65,000 distinct CDR3 sequences; 6.6% are singletons. This specimen consisted of CD8+ T cells not binding an NS4B(214-222) dextramer, sorted from PBMCs, obtained around 45 days after the first yellow fever vaccination. The chain joins TRBV28 to TRBJ2-1, with D tentatively TRBD1 (5 bases). The receptor was isolated from a man aged 18 to 30 who received the YFV17D yellow fever vaccine. The CDR3 sequence: CASSLLPTAYNEQFF. CDR3 DNA: TGTGCCAGCAGTCTACTTCCGACAGCCTACAATGAGCAGTTCTTC.